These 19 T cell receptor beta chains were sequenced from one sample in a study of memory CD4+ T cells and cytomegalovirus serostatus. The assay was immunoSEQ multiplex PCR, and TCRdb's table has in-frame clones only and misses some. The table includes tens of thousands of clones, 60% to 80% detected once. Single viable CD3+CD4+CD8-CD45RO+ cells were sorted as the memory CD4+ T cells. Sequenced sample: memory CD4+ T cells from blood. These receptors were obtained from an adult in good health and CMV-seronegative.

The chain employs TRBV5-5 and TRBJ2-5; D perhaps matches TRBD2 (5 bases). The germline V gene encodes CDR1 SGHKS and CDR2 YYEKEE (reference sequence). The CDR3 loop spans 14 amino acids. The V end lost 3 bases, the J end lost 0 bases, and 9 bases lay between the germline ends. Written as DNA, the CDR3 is TGTGCCAGCAGCTCAGGACTGAACCAAGAGACCCAGTACTTC. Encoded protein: CASSSGLNQETQYF. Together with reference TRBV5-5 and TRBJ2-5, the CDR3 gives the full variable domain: DAGVTQSPTHLIKTRGQQVTLRCSPISGHKSVSWYQQVLGQGPQFIFQYYEKEERGRGNFPDRFSARQFPNYSSELNVNALLLGDSALYLCASSSGLNQETQYFGPGTRLLVL.

The CDR3 sequence is CASNKGGEAFF. CDR3 coding DNA: TGTGCTAGCAACAAGGGGGGAGAAGCTTTCTTT. V gene TRBV12-5 combines with J gene TRBJ1-1; possible D gene TRBD1, 6 bases. V gave up 9 bases and J gave up 8 bases, with 13 bases separating them. The CDR3 has 11 amino acids. The V gene's germline CDR1 is LGHNT and CDR2 FRNRAP. Full variable domain (outside the CDR3, taken from reference TRBV12-5 and TRBJ1-1): DARVTQTPRHKVTEMGQEVTMRCQPILGHNTVFWYRQTMMQGLELLAYFRNRAPLDDSGMPKDRFSAEMPDATLATLKIQPSEPRDSAVYFCASNKGGEAFFGQGTRLTVV.

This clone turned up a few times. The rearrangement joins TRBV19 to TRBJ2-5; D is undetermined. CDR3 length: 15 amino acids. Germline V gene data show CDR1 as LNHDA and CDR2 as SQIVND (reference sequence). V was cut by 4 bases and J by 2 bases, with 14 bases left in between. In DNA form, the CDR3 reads TGTGCCAGTAGTACGTGGAAGATGGGGCAAGAGACCCAGTACTTC. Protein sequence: CASSTWKMGQETQYF.

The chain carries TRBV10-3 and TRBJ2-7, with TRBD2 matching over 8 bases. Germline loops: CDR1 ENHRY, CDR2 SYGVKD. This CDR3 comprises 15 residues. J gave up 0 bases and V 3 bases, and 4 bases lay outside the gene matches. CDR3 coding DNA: TGTGCCATCAGTGACGGGCGGGGGGCCTCCTACGAGCAGTACTTC. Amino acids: CAISDGRGASYEQYF.

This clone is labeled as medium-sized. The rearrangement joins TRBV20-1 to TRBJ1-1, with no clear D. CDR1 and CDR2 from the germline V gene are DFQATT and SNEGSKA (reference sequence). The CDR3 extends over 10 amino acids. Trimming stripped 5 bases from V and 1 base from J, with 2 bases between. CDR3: CSASNTEAFF. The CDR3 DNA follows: TGCAGTGCTTCGAACACTGAAGCTTTCTTT.

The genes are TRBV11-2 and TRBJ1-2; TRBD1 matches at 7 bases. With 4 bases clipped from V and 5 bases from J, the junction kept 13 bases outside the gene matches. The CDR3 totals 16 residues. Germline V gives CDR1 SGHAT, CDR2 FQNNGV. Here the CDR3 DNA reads TGTGCCAGCAGCTCCGGGACTAGGACAGGCGCTTATGGCTACACCTTC. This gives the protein CASSSGTRTGAYGYTF.

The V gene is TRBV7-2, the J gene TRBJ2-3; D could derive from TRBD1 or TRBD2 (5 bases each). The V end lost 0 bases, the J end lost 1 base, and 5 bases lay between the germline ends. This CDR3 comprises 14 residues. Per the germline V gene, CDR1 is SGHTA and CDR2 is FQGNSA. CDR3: CASSLAGGTDTQYF. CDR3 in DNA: TGTGCCAGCAGCTTAGCGGGGGGCACAGATACGCAGTATTTT.

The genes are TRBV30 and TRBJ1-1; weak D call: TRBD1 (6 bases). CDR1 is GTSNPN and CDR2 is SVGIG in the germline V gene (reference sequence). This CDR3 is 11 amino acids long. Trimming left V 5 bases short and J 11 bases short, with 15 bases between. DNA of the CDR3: TGTGCCTGGGGGGACATTCGGCAGGCTTTCTTT. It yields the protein CAWGDIRQAFF.

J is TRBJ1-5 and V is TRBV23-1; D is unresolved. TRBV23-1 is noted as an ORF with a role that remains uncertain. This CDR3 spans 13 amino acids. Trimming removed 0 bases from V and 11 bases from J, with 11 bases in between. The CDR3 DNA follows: TGCGCCAGCAGTCAATCGGCATCCCGAACCCAGCATTTT. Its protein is CASSQSASRTQHF.

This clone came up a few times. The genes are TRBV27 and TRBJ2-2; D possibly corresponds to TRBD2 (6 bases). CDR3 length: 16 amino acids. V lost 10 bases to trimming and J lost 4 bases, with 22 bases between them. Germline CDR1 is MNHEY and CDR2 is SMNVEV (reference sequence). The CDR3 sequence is CATRRDGRAATGELFF. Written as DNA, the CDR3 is TGTGCCACCAGGAGGGATGGCAGGGCAGCCACCGGGGAGCTGTTTTTT.

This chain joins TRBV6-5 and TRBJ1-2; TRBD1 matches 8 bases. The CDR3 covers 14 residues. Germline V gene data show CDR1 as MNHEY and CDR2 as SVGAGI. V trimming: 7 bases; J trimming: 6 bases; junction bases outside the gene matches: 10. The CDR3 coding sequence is TGTGCCAGCACCGAGACGGGACAGGTGAATGGCTACACCTTC. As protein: CASTETGQVNGYTF.

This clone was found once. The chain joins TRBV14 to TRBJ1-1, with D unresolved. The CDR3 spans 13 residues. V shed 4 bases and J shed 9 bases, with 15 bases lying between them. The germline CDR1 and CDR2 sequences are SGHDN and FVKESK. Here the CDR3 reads CASSLPSGSKAFF. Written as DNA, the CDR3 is TGTGCCAGCAGCCTGCCAAGTGGGTCAAAAGCTTTCTTT.

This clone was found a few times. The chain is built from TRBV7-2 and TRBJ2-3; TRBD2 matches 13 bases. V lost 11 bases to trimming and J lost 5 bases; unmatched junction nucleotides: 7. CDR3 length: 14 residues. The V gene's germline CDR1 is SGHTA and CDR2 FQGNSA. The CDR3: CAGRLAGGKDTQYF. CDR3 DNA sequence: TGTGCCGGCCGACTAGCGGGAGGTAAAGATACGCAGTATTTT.

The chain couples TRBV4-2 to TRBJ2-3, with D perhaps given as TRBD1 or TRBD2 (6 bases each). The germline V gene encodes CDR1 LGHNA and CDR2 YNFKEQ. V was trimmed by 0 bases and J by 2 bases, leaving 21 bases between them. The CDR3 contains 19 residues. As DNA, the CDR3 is TGTGCCAGCAGCCAAGATTTGAACGGGGGCCTTTTCGACACAGATACGCAGTATTTT. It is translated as CASSQDLNGGLFDTDTQYF.

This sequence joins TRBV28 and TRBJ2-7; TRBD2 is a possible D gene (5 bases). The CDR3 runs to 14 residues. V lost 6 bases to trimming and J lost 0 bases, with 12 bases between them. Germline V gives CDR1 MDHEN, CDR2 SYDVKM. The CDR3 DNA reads TGTGCCAGCAGGACCGGGATCCTCTCCTACGAGCAGTACTTC. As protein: CASRTGILSYEQYF.

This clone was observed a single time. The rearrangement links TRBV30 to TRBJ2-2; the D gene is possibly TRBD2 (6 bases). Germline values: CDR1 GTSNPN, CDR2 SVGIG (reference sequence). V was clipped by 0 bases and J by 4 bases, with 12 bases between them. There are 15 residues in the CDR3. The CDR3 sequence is CAWSVTGVPTGELFF. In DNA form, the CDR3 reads TGTGCCTGGAGTGTAACGGGGGTCCCCACCGGGGAGCTGTTTTTT.

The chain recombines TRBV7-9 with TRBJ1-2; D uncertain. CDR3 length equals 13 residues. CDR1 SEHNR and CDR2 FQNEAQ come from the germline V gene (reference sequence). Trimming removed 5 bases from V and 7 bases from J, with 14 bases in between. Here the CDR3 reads CASSPGREAGYTF. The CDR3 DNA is TGTGCCAGCAGCCCCGGTAGGGAAGCTGGCTACACCTTC.

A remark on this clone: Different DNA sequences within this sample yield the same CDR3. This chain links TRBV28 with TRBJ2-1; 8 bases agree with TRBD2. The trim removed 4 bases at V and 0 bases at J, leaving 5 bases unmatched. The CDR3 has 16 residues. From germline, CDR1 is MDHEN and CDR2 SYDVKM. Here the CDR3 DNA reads TGTGCCAGCAGTTACGGACTAGCAAGCTCCTACAATGAGCAGTTCTTC. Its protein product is CASSYGLASSYNEQFF.

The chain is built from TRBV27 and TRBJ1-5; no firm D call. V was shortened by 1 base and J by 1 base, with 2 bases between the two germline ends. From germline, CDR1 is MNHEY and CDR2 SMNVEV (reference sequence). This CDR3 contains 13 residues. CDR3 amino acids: CASSLLSNQPQHF. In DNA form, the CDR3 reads TGTGCCAGCAGTTTATTAAGCAATCAGCCCCAGCATTTT.